What follows is one T cell receptor beta chain and its context. Documented time point: pre-treatment sample, taken before nivolumab and TIL therapy. Most excised metastases sampled were pleural nodules or supraclavicular lymph nodes. Enrollment ran from 2017 to early 2020. This was the immunoSEQ v3 assay. Method: immunoSEQ multiplex PCR; TCRdb's copy keeps in-frame clones and lacks some. This sample yields approximately 95,000 clones, of which under 70% are seen a single time; around 9.9% belongs to the top ten. Germline lookup yields CDR1 SGHTA and CDR2 FQGNSA. V lost 5 bases to trimming and J lost 6 bases, with 14 bases between them. The CDR3 spans 13 residues. The sample originates from a study of TIL therapy for anti-PD-1-resistant metastatic lung cancer. Across the whole study: Tumors carried a median roughly 1.5 non-synonymous mutations per megabase.

The sample was tumor tissue, taken at baseline. The chain links TRBV7-2 to TRBJ2-7; D gene uncertain. The receptor's source is a person between 25 and 79 years old with non-small cell lung cancer. The CDR3 DNA sequence: TGTGCCAGCAGCAGAGACCGGCTCTCCGAGCAGTACTTC. It encodes CASSRDRLSEQYF.